The next 26 T cell receptor beta chains were all read from a single sample in a study of metastatic and nonmetastatic thyroid tumors. Using MiXCR, TCRdb re-called clones from the PCR reads. The sample includes tens of thousands of clones, 20% to 25% of them seen just once. Among the patients, none had received any treatment before thyroid surgery. Sequenced material: blood. The source of these receptors is a female donor with papillary thyroid cancer or a benign thyroid nodule (not recorded which). Some clones in this sample may be carry-over from other donors' samples.

In regard to this clone: Sequence at one end of the junction differs from germline and may be a read error. V gene TRBV27 combines with J gene TRBJ1-1, with D perhaps TRBD1 (6 bases). CDR3 size: 12 residues. Per the germline V gene, CDR1 is MNHEY and CDR2 is SMNVEV (reference sequence). The CDR3 nucleotides read TGTGCCAGCAGTCAGGGGAACACTGAAGTTTTCTTT. Amino acid sequence: CASSQGNTEVFF.

Regarding this clone: One junction end disagrees with the germline gene, perhaps due to a read error. The CDR3, as DNA: TGTGTCAGCAGCTACCCCGGGGGGGGGAATCAGCCCCAGCATTTT. Translation gives CVSSYPGGGNQPQHF. V is TRBV7-3 and J is TRBJ1-5; D might be TRBD1 (5 bases). Germline CDR1 and CDR2: SGHTA and FQGTGA. CDR3 length: 15 residues.

This clone was picked up many times. The chain combines TRBV4-1 with TRBJ2-7; D may correspond to TRBD1 or TRBD2 (5 bases each). V was pared by 5 bases and J by 2 bases, with 19 bases between. The CDR3 is 16 residues long. Germline V gene sequence: CDR1 MGHRA, CDR2 YSYEKL. In DNA form, the CDR3 reads TGCGCCAGCAGCTCCAAGGCCCCAGGGACGACCTACGAGCAGTACTTC. It yields the protein CASSSKAPGTTYEQYF.

This clone was seen more than once but under ten times. The V call is TRBV6-2 or TRBV6-3, the J call TRBJ1-1, with D maybe TRBD1 (6 bases). This CDR3 comprises 15 residues. Germline V gives CDR1 MNHEY, CDR2 SVGEGT. V was trimmed by 4 bases and J by 4 bases, leaving 16 bases between them. For the CDR3, the DNA is TGTGCCAGCAGTTCGGGGGGGGCTGGTGGCACTGAAGCTTTCTTT. This translates into CASSSGGAGGTEAFF.

CDR3 protein: CASRCLSAQQSYNEQFF. CDR3 nucleotide sequence: TGTGCCAGCAGGTGCCTATCGGCCCAGCAGTCCTACAATGAGCAGTTCTTC. This sequence joins TRBV27 and TRBJ2-1; no clear D gene. The V end lost 6 bases, the J end lost 1 base, and 19 bases lay between the germline ends. Germline CDR1 reads MNHEY; CDR2 reads SMNVEV (reference sequence). This CDR3 has 17 residues.

V gene TRBV6-1 combines with J gene TRBJ2-7, with D perhaps TRBD1 (7 bases). This CDR3 has 15 amino acids. Germline CDR1 reads MNHNS; CDR2 reads SASEGT. Trimming pared 2 bases from V and 3 bases from J, leaving 14 bases between. The CDR3 reads CASSEHLQGGYEQYF. The CDR3 DNA sequence: TGTGCCAGCAGTGAACACCTCCAGGGGGGCTACGAGCAGTACTTC.

This clone was detected ten times or more. This sequence joins TRBV20-1 and TRBJ2-7, with 9 bases aligning to TRBD2. Germline V lookup: CDR1 DFQATT, CDR2 SNEGSKA (reference sequence). V gave up 3 bases and J gave up 0 bases; unmatched junction bases: 12. CDR3 length: 17 residues. The chain's CDR3 is CSASARQVSGSSYEQYF. The DNA of the CDR3 is TGCAGTGCTAGTGCTCGACAGGTTAGCGGGAGCTCCTACGAGCAGTACTTC.

As regards this clone: The junction does not match germline at one end; this may be a read error. CDR3 loop: CSSSPRSVQVGEQFF. CDR3 in DNA: TGTTCCAGCAGCCCGAGGTCGGTGCAGGTTGGGGAGCAGTTCTTC. The genes are TRBV11-1 and TRBJ2-1; D call uncertain. Germline assignment: CDR1 SGHAT and CDR2 FQDESV (reference sequence). The CDR3 contains 15 residues.

As concerns this clone: In this CDR3 the conserved last residue, phenylalanine or tryptophan, is missing, so a read error is likely. The chain uses TRBV5-1 and TRBJ2-1; a possible D gene is TRBD2 (5 bases). Germline values: CDR1 SGHRS, CDR2 YFSETQ. Deletions cut 0 bases from V and 2 bases from J, with 6 bases between. The CDR3 totals 14 residues. The CDR3, as DNA: TGCGCCAGCAGCTTGGCCGGGGCCTACAATGAGCAGTTCCTC. Encoded protein: CASSLAGAYNEQFL.

The chain employs TRBV5-1 and TRBJ2-2, with 9 positions matching TRBD2. CDR1 is SGHRS and CDR2 is YFSETQ in the germline V gene. The CDR3 consists of 14 residues. Trimming removed 7 bases from V and 6 bases from J; junction bases left unmatched: 7. The CDR3 DNA sequence: TGCGCCAGCTCCGGGACTAGCATTTCCGGGGAGCTGTTTTTT. It yields the protein CASSGTSISGELFF.

This clone was recorded many times. The chain employs TRBV24-1 and TRBJ2-1; 7 bases line up with TRBD2. Germline V gene data show CDR1 as KGHDR and CDR2 as SFDVKD. The V and J ends lost 4 bases and 4 bases, in that order; junction bases with no gene match: 6. The CDR3 runs 15 residues. The CDR3 DNA reads as TGTGCCACCAGTGAGCCTAGCGGAGGATACAATGAGCAGTTCTTC. This codes for CATSEPSGGYNEQFF.

This clone was detected a few times. The rearrangement links TRBV25-1 to TRBJ2-1; D is undetermined. Per the germline V gene, CDR1 is MGHDK and CDR2 is SYGVNS. The CDR3 runs to 19 residues. Trimming removed 2 bases at V and 2 bases at J, with 22 bases between. CDR3 residues: CASSETTQKSVETYNEQFF. The CDR3 DNA reads TGTGCCAGCAGTGAAACAACACAAAAGAGCGTTGAAACCTACAATGAGCAGTTCTTC.

The chain combines TRBV18 with TRBJ2-3; a weak D match, TRBD2 (5 bases). CDR1 is KGHSH and CDR2 is LQKENI in the germline V gene. This CDR3 spans 13 amino acids. Deletions cut 3 bases from V and 5 bases from J, with 9 bases between. In DNA form, the CDR3 reads TGTGCCAGCTCACCGCTCCGGGGAGATACGCAGTATTTT. It is translated as CASSPLRGDTQYF.

This clone was counted ten times or more. The V and J genes are TRBV27 and TRBJ1-1; D not resolved. With 4 bases removed from V and 1 base from J, the gap between germline ends came to 7 bases. Germline-derived CDR1 and CDR2 are MNHEY and SMNVEV (reference sequence). This CDR3 has 13 amino acids. For the CDR3, the DNA is TGTGCCAGCAGTTACACGGGGAACACTGAAGCTTTCTTT. As protein: CASSYTGNTEAFF.

As regards this clone: Given the absence of the conserved phenylalanine or tryptophan at the CDR3 end, a read error is likely. This sequence joins TRBV27 and TRBJ1-1; 8 bases line up with TRBD1. The junction had 5 bases not matched to a gene; V was cut back by 4 bases and J by 10 bases. Per the germline V gene, CDR1 is MNHEY and CDR2 is SMNVEV (reference sequence). The CDR3 is 12 amino acids. CDR3 sequence reads: CASSSPTGVAFL. The DNA of the CDR3 is TGTGCCAGCAGTTCCCCGACAGGGGTAGCTTTCTTA.

This clone appeared a few times. This chain links TRBV6-2 or TRBV6-3 with TRBJ2-3; TRBD1 aligns across 9 bases. The germline CDR1 and CDR2 sequences are MNHEY and SVGEGT. This CDR3 is built from 15 residues. The V and J ends lost 5 bases and 3 bases, in that order; junction bases with no gene match: 6. CDR3: CASSPPGTGTDTQYF. In DNA, the CDR3 is TGTGCCAGCAGTCCCCCCGGGACAGGGACAGATACGCAGTATTTT.

The chain employs TRBV13 and TRBJ2-3, with 7 bases matching TRBD2. The CDR3 covers 16 residues. Trimming at V came to 3 bases and at J to 4 bases, leaving 10 bases not matched to a gene. The germline CDR1 and CDR2 sequences are PRHDT and FYEKMQ (reference sequence). CDR3 in DNA: TGTGCCAGCAGCTTCGAGGGAGGGCTGGGGGCAGATACGCAGTATTTT. Translation gives CASSFEGGLGADTQYF.

This clone has just a few counts. Possible read error: a much larger clone is one base away. The chain uses TRBV5-6 and TRBJ2-7; no definite D call. This CDR3 has 13 residues. V was trimmed by 1 base and J by 1 base, leaving 6 bases between them. Germline V gives CDR1 SGHDT, CDR2 YYEEEE. The CDR3 nucleotides read TGTGCCAGCAGCTTGTGGAGATCCTACGAGCAGTACTTC. Protein product: CASSLWRSYEQYF.

This clone was seen ten or more times. The gene calls are TRBV7-6 and TRBJ2-3; 10 bases fit TRBD2. The CDR3 is 21 residues long. CDR1 and CDR2 (germline): SGHVS, FNYEAQ. J lost 0 bases, V lost 1 base, and 16 bases had no gene match. The CDR3 DNA is TGTGCCAGCAGCTTAGGTGGGGCCGCCCGAGCGGGAGGGTTAAGCACAGATACGCAGTATTTT. Its translation: CASSLGGAARAGGLSTDTQYF.

This clone turned up a few times. This chain links TRBV10-3 with TRBJ1-3; D is undetermined. Germline values: CDR1 ENHRY, CDR2 SYGVKD. The CDR3 runs 13 residues. Deletions cut 11 bases from V and 3 bases from J, with 14 bases between. The CDR3 here is CAVWEGDGNTIYF. CDR3 sequence (DNA): TGTGCCGTTTGGGAAGGAGATGGAAACACCATATATTTT.

This clone was counted many times. V is TRBV18 and J is TRBJ2-2, with 11 positions matching TRBD2. CDR3 length equals 15 residues. Germline CDR1 is KGHSH and CDR2 is LQKENI. The ends lost 4 bases at V and 5 bases at J; junction bases unmatched: 3. This CDR3 reads CASSHGTSGTGELFF. CDR3 bases: TGTGCCAGCTCACACGGGACTAGCGGAACCGGGGAGCTGTTTTTT.

The genes are TRBV9 and TRBJ1-1; D is unclear. The CDR3 is 11 residues long. CDR1 SGDLS and CDR2 YYNGEE come from the germline V gene. The germline V and J ends were trimmed by 0 bases and 4 bases, with 1 base remaining between them. This chain's CDR3 is CASSVVTEAFF. The CDR3 nucleotides read TGTGCCAGCAGCGTAGTCACTGAAGCTTTCTTT.

This clone was seen a handful of times. This may come from a read error, since a much larger clone is one base off. Other DNA sequences within the sample encode an identical CDR3. The V gene is TRBV9, the J gene TRBJ2-1, with 7 bases aligning to TRBD1. J was trimmed by 1 base and V by 6 bases; bases with no gene match: 7. There are 15 residues in the CDR3. Per the germline V gene, CDR1 is SGDLS and CDR2 is YYNGEE. CDR3 protein: CASNGNRGSYNEQFF. In DNA form, the CDR3 reads TGTGCCAGCAACGGAAACAGGGGTTCCTACAATGAGCAGTTCTTC.

The table lists this clone with a few counts. The chain uses TRBV15 and TRBJ2-5, with D tentatively TRBD2 (5 bases). Germline CDR1 reads LNHNV; CDR2 reads YYDKDF (reference sequence). The CDR3 covers 13 residues. V lost 2 bases and J 5 bases, leaving 9 bases between the germline ends. This CDR3 reads CATSRRGVETQYF. CDR3 coding DNA: TGTGCCACCAGCAGACGGGGTGTCGAGACCCAGTACTTC. The complete variable domain, with remaining parts taken from reference TRBV15 and TRBJ2-5, reads DAMVIQNPRYQVTQFGKPVTLSCSQTLNHNVMYWYQQKSSQAPKLLFHYYDKDFNNEADTPDNFQSRRPNTSFCFLDIRSPGLGDTAMYLCATSRRGVETQYFGPGTRLLVL.

This clone was counted many times. V and J are TRBV6-1 and TRBJ1-3; D is possibly TRBD1 (5 bases). CDR1 MNHNS and CDR2 SASEGT come from the germline V gene. V was shortened by 2 bases and J by 4 bases, with 6 bases between the two germline ends. This CDR3 spans 13 amino acids. CDR3 sequence: CASSEYRGNTIYF. As DNA, the CDR3 is TGTGCCAGCAGTGAATACAGGGGAAACACCATATATTTT.

This chain joins TRBV7-2 and TRBJ1-2, with D unclear. Germline V gene lookup returns CDR1 SGHTA and CDR2 FQGNSA. V was pared by 3 bases and J by 5 bases, with 10 bases between. The CDR3 contains 13 residues. CDR3 protein: CASSFDYLYGYTF. The CDR3 DNA is TGTGCCAGCAGCTTTGACTATCTGTATGGCTACACCTTC.